A selection of T cell receptor beta chains follows, all from one sample in a study of OX40 agonist ivuxolimab in advanced cancers. This table comes from immunoSEQ multiplex PCR, and its TCRdb copy is limited to in-frame clones, with some not included. There are tens of thousands of clones in the sample; about 82% occur only once, and 5.5% to 7% lies in the top ten. The sample consisted of CD4+ or CD8+ T cells sorted from blood, taken in a trial of the OX40 agonist ivuxolimab. These receptors all come from an adult with an advanced solid tumor such as melanoma, head and neck, liver or kidney cancer. Both conserved end residues are part of each CDR3. Each record gives: J gene, clone size, D gene, V gene, CDR3 protein, CDR3 DNA. D genes are given only for firm matches. For some rows the clone size is stated as once, few or many, or as a class when expanded; others skip it.

j_gene: TRBJ1-3; abundance: -; d_gene: -; v_gene: TRBV10-3; CDR3aa: CAITLDSFSGNTIYF; CDR3nt: TGTGCCATCACTCTGGACAGCTTCTCTGGAAACACCATATATTTT
j_gene: TRBJ1-1; abundance: -; d_gene: -; v_gene: TRBV27; CDR3aa: CASSSSRVRTEAFF; CDR3nt: TGTGCCAGCAGTTCATCCAGGGTTCGAACTGAAGCTTTCTTT
j_gene: TRBJ2-1; abundance: -; d_gene: -; v_gene: TRBV30; CDR3aa: CAWSVGTSNNEQFF; CDR3nt: TGTGCCTGGAGTGTAGGTACTAGCAATAATGAGCAGTTCTTC
j_gene: TRBJ2-2; abundance: -; d_gene: -; v_gene: TRBV7-6; CDR3aa: CASSLVEKSGELFF; CDR3nt: TGTGCCAGCAGCTTAGTTGAGAAATCCGGGGAGCTGTTTTTT
j_gene: TRBJ1-4; abundance: -; d_gene: -; v_gene: TRBV5-1; CDR3aa: CASRAGATNEKLFF; CDR3nt: TGCGCCAGCAGAGCAGGGGCAACGAATGAAAAACTGTTTTTT
j_gene: TRBJ2-7; abundance: -; d_gene: TRBD2; v_gene: TRBV25-1; CDR3aa: CASSARLAGGPEQYF; CDR3nt: TGTGCCAGCAGTGCACGACTAGCGGGAGGGCCTGAACAGTACTTC
j_gene: TRBJ1-2; abundance: -; d_gene: -; v_gene: TRBV4-2; CDR3aa: CASSQDGPTAGYTF; CDR3nt: TGTGCCAGCAGCCAAGATGGCCCCACGGCCGGCTACACCTTC
j_gene: TRBJ2-6; abundance: -; d_gene: TRBD1; v_gene: TRBV28; CDR3aa: CASSSPWTGLALSGANVLTF; CDR3nt: TGTGCCAGCAGTTCCCCCTGGACAGGCCTCGCCCTCTCTGGGGCCAACGTCCTGACTTTC
j_gene: TRBJ1-5; abundance: -; d_gene: -; v_gene: TRBV6-1; CDR3aa: CASKGTNQPQHF; CDR3nt: TGTGCCAGCAAAGGAACAAATCAGCCCCAGCATTTT
j_gene: TRBJ2-3; abundance: few; d_gene: -; v_gene: TRBV19; CDR3aa: CASTAEDSTDTQYF; CDR3nt: TGTGCCAGTACAGCGGAAGATAGCACAGATACGCAGTATTTT
j_gene: TRBJ1-3; abundance: -; d_gene: -; v_gene: TRBV6-5; CDR3aa: CASRKDRFSGNTIYF; CDR3nt: TGTGCCAGCAGAAAGGACAGATTCTCTGGAAACACCATATATTTT
j_gene: TRBJ2-4; abundance: -; d_gene: -; v_gene: TRBV7-9; CDR3aa: CASSQSSYRDIQYF; CDR3nt: TGTGCCAGCAGCCAGAGTAGTTATAGGGACATTCAGTACTTC
j_gene: TRBJ1-3; abundance: medium-sized; d_gene: -; v_gene: TRBV9; CDR3aa: CASSVGANSGNTIYF; CDR3nt: TGTGCCAGCAGCGTAGGGGCCAACTCTGGAAACACCATATATTTT
j_gene: TRBJ2-5; abundance: -; d_gene: -; v_gene: TRBV7-2; CDR3aa: CASSLGMTDQETQYF; CDR3nt: TGTGCCAGCAGCTTAGGGATGACGGACCAAGAGACCCAGTACTTC
j_gene: TRBJ2-1; abundance: -; d_gene: TRBD1; v_gene: TRBV25-1; CDR3aa: CASSEGLGTGVNNEQFF; CDR3nt: TGTGCCAGCAGTGAAGGGCTAGGGACAGGGGTGAACAATGAGCAGTTCTTC
j_gene: TRBJ1-2; abundance: -; d_gene: TRBD1; v_gene: TRBV4-2; CDR3aa: CASSHGQGARGYTF; CDR3nt: TGTGCCAGCAGCCATGGACAGGGGGCGCGTGGCTACACCTTC
j_gene: TRBJ2-4; abundance: -; d_gene: TRBD1; v_gene: TRBV5-5; CDR3aa: CASSLQGDKNIQYF; CDR3nt: TGTGCCAGCAGCTTGCAGGGGGACAAAAACATTCAGTACTTC
j_gene: TRBJ2-4; abundance: -; d_gene: -; v_gene: TRBV5-6; CDR3aa: CASSFFEGRAKNIQYF; CDR3nt: TGTGCCAGCAGCTTTTTCGAGGGAAGGGCCAAAAACATTCAGTACTTC
j_gene: TRBJ1-4; abundance: -; d_gene: -; v_gene: TRBV4-1; CDR3aa: CASGGRDEKLFF; CDR3nt: TGCGCCAGCGGGGGACGAGATGAAAAACTGTTTTTT
j_gene: TRBJ1-3; abundance: -; d_gene: -; v_gene: TRBV5-6; CDR3aa: CASSWGPRIDSGNTIYF; CDR3nt: TGTGCCAGCAGCTGGGGCCCGAGGATAGACTCTGGAAACACCATATATTTT
j_gene: TRBJ1-1; abundance: once; d_gene: TRBD1; v_gene: TRBV7-2; CDR3aa: CASRGNRDRGRNTEAFF; CDR3nt: TGTGCCAGCAGAGGTAACCGGGACAGGGGGCGAAACACTGAAGCTTTCTTT
j_gene: TRBJ2-7; abundance: -; d_gene: TRBD2; v_gene: TRBV5-6; CDR3aa: CASSPTSGYSYEQYF; CDR3nt: TGTGCCAGCAGCCCGACTAGCGGATACTCCTACGAGCAGTACTTC
j_gene: TRBJ2-2; abundance: -; d_gene: -; v_gene: TRBV2; CDR3aa: CASSETGKQGAGELFF; CDR3nt: TGTGCCAGCAGTGAAACGGGGAAACAGGGCGCCGGGGAGCTGTTTTTT
j_gene: TRBJ2-7; abundance: -; d_gene: TRBD1; v_gene: TRBV7-6; CDR3aa: CASSKTGPVSEQYF; CDR3nt: TGTGCCAGCAGCAAGACAGGGCCGGTCAGCGAGCAGTACTTC
j_gene: TRBJ2-4; abundance: -; d_gene: TRBD1; v_gene: TRBV5-1; CDR3aa: CASSRLGTGENIQYF; CDR3nt: TGCGCCAGCAGCCGTCTTGGGACAGGGGAAAACATTCAGTACTTC
j_gene: TRBJ2-3; abundance: -; d_gene: TRBD2; v_gene: TRBV7-3; CDR3aa: CASSSSGSTDTQYF; CDR3nt: TGTGCCAGCAGCTCTAGCGGGAGCACAGATACGCAGTATTTT
j_gene: TRBJ1-1; abundance: -; d_gene: TRBD1; v_gene: TRBV6-1; CDR3aa: CASVDRGGTEAFF; CDR3nt: TGTGCCAGCGTAGACAGGGGGGGCACTGAAGCTTTCTTT
j_gene: TRBJ1-2; abundance: -; d_gene: TRBD1; v_gene: TRBV20-1; CDR3aa: CSAKNPGQYTF; CDR3nt: TGCAGTGCTAAAAATCCGGGACAGTACACCTTC
j_gene: TRBJ2-6; abundance: -; d_gene: -; v_gene: TRBV19; CDR3aa: CASRAGPGANVLTF; CDR3nt: TGTGCCTCCCGGGCGGGGCCCGGGGCCAACGTCCTGACTTTC
j_gene: TRBJ2-5; abundance: once; d_gene: -; v_gene: TRBV19; CDR3aa: CASSIVPLGETQYF; CDR3nt: TGTGCCAGTAGTATAGTACCCTTGGGGGAGACCCAGTACTTC
j_gene: TRBJ2-7; abundance: -; d_gene: -; v_gene: TRBV6-5; CDR3aa: CASSRGRLNSYEQYF; CDR3nt: TGTGCCAGCAGTAGGGGACGCCTCAATTCCTACGAGCAGTACTTC
j_gene: TRBJ1-2; abundance: -; d_gene: -; v_gene: TRBV19; CDR3aa: CASSAGQLYYNYGYTF; CDR3nt: TGTGCCAGTAGTGCCGGACAGCTTTATTATAACTATGGCTACACCTTC
j_gene: TRBJ1-3; abundance: -; d_gene: -; v_gene: TRBV2; CDR3aa: CATKGGQAGNTIYF; CDR3nt: TGTGCCACCAAGGGTGGCCAGGCTGGAAACACCATATATTTT
j_gene: TRBJ2-3; abundance: -; d_gene: -; v_gene: TRBV27; CDR3aa: CASSFRGDTQYF; CDR3nt: TGTGCCAGCAGTTTCCGGGGGGATACGCAGTATTTT
j_gene: TRBJ2-1; abundance: -; d_gene: -; v_gene: TRBV7-2; CDR3aa: CASSAHNEQFF; CDR3nt: TGTGCCAGCAGCGCCCATAATGAGCAGTTCTTC
j_gene: TRBJ1-4; abundance: -; d_gene: -; v_gene: TRBV19; CDR3aa: CASSTTGASDEKLFF; CDR3nt: TGTGCCAGTAGTACAACCGGGGCCTCGGATGAAAAACTGTTTTTT
j_gene: TRBJ2-6; abundance: -; d_gene: TRBD2; v_gene: TRBV7-6; CDR3aa: CASSPKTSGTGANVLTF; CDR3nt: TGTGCCAGCAGCCCAAAGACTAGCGGGACCGGGGCCAACGTCCTGACTTTC
j_gene: TRBJ2-1; abundance: -; d_gene: TRBD2; v_gene: TRBV5-1; CDR3aa: CASSSPRTSGGVRYNEQFF; CDR3nt: TGCGCCAGCAGCTCCCCCAGGACTAGCGGGGGGGTTAGGTACAATGAGCAGTTCTTC
j_gene: TRBJ2-7; abundance: -; d_gene: -; v_gene: TRBV14; CDR3aa: CASSQMGLGSSYEQYF; CDR3nt: TGTGCCAGCAGCCAAATGGGTTTGGGGAGCTCCTACGAGCAGTACTTC
j_gene: TRBJ2-1; abundance: once; d_gene: TRBD2; v_gene: TRBV7-3; CDR3aa: CASSLARGEPPYGEQFF; CDR3nt: TGTGCCAGCAGCTTGGCCCGGGGGGAGCCCCCCTACGGTGAGCAGTTCTTC
j_gene: TRBJ2-1; abundance: -; d_gene: -; v_gene: TRBV5-6; CDR3aa: CASSYGLPSYNEQFF; CDR3nt: TGTGCCAGCAGTTACGGACTACCCTCCTACAATGAGCAGTTCTTC
j_gene: TRBJ2-2; abundance: -; d_gene: TRBD2; v_gene: TRBV27; CDR3aa: CASSPGGVSTGELFF; CDR3nt: TGTGCCAGCAGCCCCGGGGGGGTGAGCACCGGGGAGCTGTTTTTT
j_gene: TRBJ2-3; abundance: -; d_gene: -; v_gene: TRBV19; CDR3aa: CASSILRNTDTQYF; CDR3nt: TGTGCCAGTAGTATACTTCGAAACACAGATACGCAGTATTTT
j_gene: TRBJ2-6; abundance: -; d_gene: TRBD2; v_gene: TRBV7-9; CDR3aa: CASSLLAGGANVLTF; CDR3nt: TGTGCCAGCAGCCTCCTAGCGGGTGGGGCCAACGTCCTGACTTTC
j_gene: TRBJ2-5; abundance: -; d_gene: TRBD2; v_gene: TRBV6-1; CDR3aa: CASRRGALQETQYF; CDR3nt: TGTGCCAGCAGGCGGGGGGCCCTTCAAGAGACCCAGTACTTC
j_gene: TRBJ2-5; abundance: -; d_gene: -; v_gene: TRBV2; CDR3aa: CATRKLNTNQETQYF; CDR3nt: TGTGCCACCCGCAAGTTGAACACTAACCAAGAGACCCAGTACTTC
j_gene: TRBJ2-7; abundance: -; d_gene: TRBD1; v_gene: TRBV5-6; CDR3aa: CASSQTGASSYEQYF; CDR3nt: TGTGCCAGCAGCCAGACAGGGGCCTCTTCCTACGAGCAGTACTTC
j_gene: TRBJ1-2; abundance: -; d_gene: -; v_gene: TRBV7-2; CDR3aa: CASSLGKSQTYGYTF; CDR3nt: TGTGCCAGCAGCTTAGGGAAAAGTCAAACTTATGGCTACACCTTC
j_gene: TRBJ1-2; abundance: -; d_gene: -; v_gene: TRBV28; CDR3aa: CANQGNYGYTF; CDR3nt: TGTGCCAACCAGGGGAACTATGGCTACACCTTC
j_gene: TRBJ2-3; abundance: -; d_gene: -; v_gene: TRBV9; CDR3aa: CASSVDGVGTDTQYF; CDR3nt: TGTGCCAGCAGCGTAGATGGGGTAGGCACAGATACGCAGTATTTT
j_gene: TRBJ2-1; abundance: -; d_gene: -; v_gene: TRBV11-2; CDR3aa: CASSPLNEQFF; CDR3nt: TGTGCCAGCAGCCCATTAAACGAGCAGTTCTTC
j_gene: TRBJ1-1; abundance: -; d_gene: TRBD1; v_gene: TRBV5-1; CDR3aa: CASSEQGTEAFF; CDR3nt: TGCGCCAGCAGCGAACAGGGGACTGAAGCTTTCTTT
j_gene: TRBJ2-3; abundance: -; d_gene: -; v_gene: TRBV9; CDR3aa: CASSDRGQDTDTQYF; CDR3nt: TGTGCCAGCAGCGACCGGGGTCAGGACACAGATACGCAGTATTTT
j_gene: TRBJ1-1; abundance: -; d_gene: -; v_gene: TRBV19; CDR3aa: CASSTETGNTEAFF; CDR3nt: TGTGCCAGTAGTACCGAGACGGGGAACACTGAAGCTTTCTTT
j_gene: TRBJ2-7; abundance: few; d_gene: TRBD1; v_gene: TRBV28; CDR3aa: CASSLFTGGETDYEQYF; CDR3nt: TGTGCCAGCAGTTTGTTCACAGGGGGCGAGACTGACTACGAGCAGTACTTC
j_gene: TRBJ2-3; abundance: -; d_gene: TRBD1; v_gene: TRBV19; CDR3aa: CATRQGLIVTDTQYF; CDR3nt: TGTGCCACCAGACAGGGTTTGATAGTCACAGATACGCAGTATTTT
j_gene: TRBJ1-2; abundance: -; d_gene: -; v_gene: TRBV6-6; CDR3aa: CASSPGSAIYGYTF; CDR3nt: TGTGCCAGCAGCCCAGGGTCAGCGATCTATGGCTACACCTTC
j_gene: TRBJ1-5; abundance: few; d_gene: TRBD1; v_gene: TRBV4-2; CDR3aa: CASSQETGEGSQPQHF; CDR3nt: TGTGCCAGCAGCCAAGAAACAGGGGAAGGGAGTCAGCCCCAGCATTTT